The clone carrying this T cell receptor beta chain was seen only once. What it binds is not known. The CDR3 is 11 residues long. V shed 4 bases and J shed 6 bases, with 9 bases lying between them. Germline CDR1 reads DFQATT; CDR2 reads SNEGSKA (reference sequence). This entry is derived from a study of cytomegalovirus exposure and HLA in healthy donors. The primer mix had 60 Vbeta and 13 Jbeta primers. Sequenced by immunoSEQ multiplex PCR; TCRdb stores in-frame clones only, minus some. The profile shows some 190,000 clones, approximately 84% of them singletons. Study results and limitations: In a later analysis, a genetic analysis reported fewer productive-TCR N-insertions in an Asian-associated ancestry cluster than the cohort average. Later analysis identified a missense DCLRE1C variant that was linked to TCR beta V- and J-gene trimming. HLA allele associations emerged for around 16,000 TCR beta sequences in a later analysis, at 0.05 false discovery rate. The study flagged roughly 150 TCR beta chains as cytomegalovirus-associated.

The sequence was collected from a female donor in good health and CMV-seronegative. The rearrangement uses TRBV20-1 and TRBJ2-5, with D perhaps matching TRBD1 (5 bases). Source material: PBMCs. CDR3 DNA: TGCAGTGCTAATGTGGGGCAGACCCAGTACTTC. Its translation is CSANVGQTQYF.